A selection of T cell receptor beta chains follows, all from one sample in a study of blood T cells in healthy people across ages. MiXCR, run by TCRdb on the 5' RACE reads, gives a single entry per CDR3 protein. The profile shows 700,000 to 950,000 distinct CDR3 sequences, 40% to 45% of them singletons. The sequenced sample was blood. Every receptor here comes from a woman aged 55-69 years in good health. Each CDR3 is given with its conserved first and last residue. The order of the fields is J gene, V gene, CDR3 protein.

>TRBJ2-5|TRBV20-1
CSAISLGTQYF
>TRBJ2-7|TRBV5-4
CASSLERAYEQYF
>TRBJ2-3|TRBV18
CASSPPITDTQYF
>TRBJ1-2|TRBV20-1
CSASEGPNYGYTF
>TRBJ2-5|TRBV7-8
CASSRGTSVQETQYF
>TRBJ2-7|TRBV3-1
CASSQGQGNYEQYF
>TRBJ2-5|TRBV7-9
CVSSPRETQYF
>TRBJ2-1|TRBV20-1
CSARDPSAGTYNEQFF
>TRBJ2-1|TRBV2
CASSEGVYRTYNEQFF
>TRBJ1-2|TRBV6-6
CASSPTQQGARGYTF
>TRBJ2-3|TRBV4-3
CASSQDSNTDTQYF
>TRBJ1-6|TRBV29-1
CSVGGGTENSPLHF
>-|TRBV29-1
CSVATGDATQYF
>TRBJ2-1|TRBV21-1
CASSSEMKGCYNEQFF
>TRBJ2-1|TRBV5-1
CASSPHYNPGDEQFF
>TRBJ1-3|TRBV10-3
CAITKDSSGNTIYF
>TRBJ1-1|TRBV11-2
CASSPRVVRNTEAFF
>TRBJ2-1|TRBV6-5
CASRLTGTGAYNEQFF
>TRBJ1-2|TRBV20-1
CSARDLSQWGYTF
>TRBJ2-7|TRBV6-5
CASSYRGGSSYEQYF
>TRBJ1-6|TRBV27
CASRGGSYNSPLHF
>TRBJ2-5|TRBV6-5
CASSYYPGSTGGTQYF
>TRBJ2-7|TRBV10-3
CAILPAQAGGSYEQYF
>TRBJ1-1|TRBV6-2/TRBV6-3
CASSYRAGTTDKAFF
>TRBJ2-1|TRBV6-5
CASSPFTGYEQFF
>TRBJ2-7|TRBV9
CASNDGLAGGDEQYF
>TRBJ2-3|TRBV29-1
CSVRGALFTDTQYF
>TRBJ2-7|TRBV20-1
CSARRLREQYF
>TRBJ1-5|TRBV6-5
CASRYNRGSQPQHF
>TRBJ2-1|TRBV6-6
CASRNMTSKFF
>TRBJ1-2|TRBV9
CASSVGQGADGYTF
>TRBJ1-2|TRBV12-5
CASGLVRTAYGYTF
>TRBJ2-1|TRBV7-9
CASRVTGAGDEQFF
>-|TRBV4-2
CASSQEDQYGETQYF
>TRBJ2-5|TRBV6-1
CASRMGDHQETQYF
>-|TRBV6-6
CASSRASGSYEQYF
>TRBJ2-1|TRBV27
CASSTLAGGPIEQFF
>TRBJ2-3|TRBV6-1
CASNGAGGLQSTDTQYF
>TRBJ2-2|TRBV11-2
CASSKTGANTGELFF
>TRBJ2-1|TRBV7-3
CACSSGSHNEQFF